The clone carrying this TCR beta chain was detected many times. Its antigen is not identified. V was pared by 11 bases and J by 5 bases, with 14 bases between. Per germline, CDR1 SEHNR and CDR2 FQNEAQ (reference sequence). This CDR3 is built from 12 residues. Each TCR beta library was made by quantitative 5'-RACE that incorporated molecular barcodes. TCRdb reprocessed the 5' RACE reads with MiXCR, giving one entry per CDR3 protein. Here the sample spans 200,000 to 250,000 distinct CDR3 sequences, about 6.7% being singletons. The sample originates from a study of CD8 T cells in ankylosing spondylitis. General study findings and limits: A TCR beta motif of eight or nine highly homologous variants seemed to mark ankylosing spondylitis blood. Disease-linked clones, CD8+, were relatively rare in peripheral blood. Disease-linked clones reportedly showed significant enrichment in matched ankylosing spondylitis synovial fluid.

The sample consisted of blood, either unsorted or a sorted T cell fraction (not recorded which). This sequence was found in a male donor with ankylosing spondylitis. V usage is TRBV7-9 and J usage is TRBJ2-3, with a possible D match to TRBD1 (6 bases). CDR3 coding DNA: TGTGCCGCCACAGGGTATGAAGATACGCAGTATTTT. Translation gives CAATGYEDTQYF.